In its sample, the clone carrying this T cell receptor beta chain was seen a few times. The target antigen is unknown. TCR cDNA was made by 5'RACE template switching, adding a universal primer site and UMIs. TCRdb processed the 5' RACE reads anew with MiXCR; each CDR3 protein has one entry. The table has around 600,000 distinct CDR3 sequences, roughly 12% seen once. The entry originates in a study of T cells after yellow fever vaccination. Study-wide context: In the case of low-cell-number fractions, SMART-Seq v4 Ultra Low Input was used for preparation. Findings and caveats of the study: One caveat is that FACS-sorted repertoires could contain abundant clonotypes contaminating from the bulk population. Booster samples showed a return of most primary-vaccination clones (around 95% CD4, roughly 85% CD8).

The clonotype originates from a man between 25 and 39 years old who received the YFV17D yellow fever vaccine. The specimen comprised PBMCs, sampled on the day of the yellow fever booster vaccination.

The CDR3 here is CASRGPGQSQKYEQYF. The CDR3 region has the DNA TGTGCCAGCAGGGGCCCGGGACAGAGCCAGAAATACGAGCAGTACTTC. The chain recombines TRBV3-1 with TRBJ2-7, with TRBD1 identical over 7 bases. This CDR3 is built from 16 residues. The J segment lost 4 bases and the V segment lost 6 bases, leaving 15 bases of the junction unmatched. The germline CDR1 and CDR2 sequences are LGHDT and YNNKEL (reference sequence).